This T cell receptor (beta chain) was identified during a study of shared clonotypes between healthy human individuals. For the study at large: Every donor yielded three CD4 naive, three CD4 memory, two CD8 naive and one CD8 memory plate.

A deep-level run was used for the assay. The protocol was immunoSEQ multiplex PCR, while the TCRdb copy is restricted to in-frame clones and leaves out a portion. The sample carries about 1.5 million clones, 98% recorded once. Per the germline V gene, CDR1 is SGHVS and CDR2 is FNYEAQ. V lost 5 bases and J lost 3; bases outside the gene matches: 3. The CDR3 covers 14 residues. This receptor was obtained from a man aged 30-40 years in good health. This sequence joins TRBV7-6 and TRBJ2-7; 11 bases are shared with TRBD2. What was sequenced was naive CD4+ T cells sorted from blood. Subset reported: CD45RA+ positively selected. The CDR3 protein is CASSPTSGVYEQYF. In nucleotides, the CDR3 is TGTGCCAGCAGCCCGACTAGCGGGGTCTACGAGCAGTACTTC.